The TCR beta chain described here comes from a study of T cells in Graves' hyperthyroidism and ophthalmopathy. Overall study results and limits: Among clonotypes expanded in thyroid above 0.001, most were also found in blood.

Germline loops: CDR1 SGHTS, CDR2 YDEGEE. The CDR3 spans 15 residues. Trimming took off 4 bases at V and 3 bases at J, with 14 bases between the two ends. Comment on this clonotype: Its antigen remains unidentified.

The source of the PBMCs was around 10 ml of fresh peripheral blood. From RNA transcripts, TCR beta CDR3 regions were amplified. The study used the HTBI primer set for a first-round RT-PCR of the TCR CDR3. TCRdb ran MiXCR on the multiplex PCR reads and lists one entry per CDR3 protein. Among fewer than 600,000 distinct CDR3 sequences listed, 14% were seen once. The clonotype originates from a woman aged 18-29 years with Graves' hyperthyroidism. This chain uses TRBV5-8 with TRBJ2-1; a possible D gene is TRBD2 (5 bases). Sequencing used blood. CDR3 sequence: CASSNTATSYNEQFF. The CDR3 nucleotides read TGTGCCAGCAGCAACACTGCTACTAGCTACAATGAGCAGTTCTTC.